The 24 T cell receptor beta chains listed next were all sequenced from one sample in a study of T-cell memory formation after mild COVID-19. TCRdb re-called the 5' RACE reads through MiXCR, storing one row per CDR3 protein. The sample includes some 320,000 distinct CDR3 sequences, roughly an eighth of them seen just once. Sequencing was carried out using PBMCs or a T cell subset sorted from them (not recorded which). These receptors came from a man younger than 35 who had mild COVID-19 (a few samples of this study predate the infection). Cell type and time point are not known.

CDR3 sequence reads: CASNDRAGAEAFF. CDR3 DNA: TGTGCCAGCAATGACAGGGCCGGGGCTGAAGCTTTCTTT. The gene calls are TRBV6-5 and TRBJ1-1; TRBD1 matches 7 bases. The length of the CDR3 is 13 residues. Germline loops: CDR1 MNHEY, CDR2 SVGAGI. V shed 7 bases, J shed 6 bases, and the junction held 8 bases outside the gene matches.

This clonotype was seen at least ten times. The J gene is TRBJ2-5, the V gene TRBV6-5; D gene ambiguous. The CDR3 runs to 11 residues. V lost 6 bases to trimming and J lost 4 bases, with 6 bases between them. The V gene's germline CDR1 is MNHEY and CDR2 SVGAGI. CDR3 in DNA: TGTGCCAGCAGCCATGCAGAGACCCAGTACTTC. It encodes CASSHAETQYF.

The rearrangement links TRBV28 to TRBJ1-5, with D tentatively TRBD1 (5 bases). The germline V and J ends were trimmed by 2 bases and 0 bases, with 11 bases remaining between them. This CDR3 has 16 amino acids. CDR1 MDHEN and CDR2 SYDVKM come from the germline V gene. Here the CDR3 reads CASSLATAGSNQPQHF. CDR3 nucleotides: TGTGCCAGCAGTTTAGCGACAGCAGGTAGCAATCAGCCCCAGCATTTT.

The rearrangement links TRBV3-1 to TRBJ2-2; 8 bases align to TRBD2. The CDR3 length is 15 residues. With 3 bases clipped from V and 2 bases from J, the junction kept 2 bases outside the gene matches. Germline CDR1 and CDR2: LGHDT and YNNKEL (reference sequence). The chain's CDR3 is CASSQGLVNTGELFF. The CDR3 bases are TGTGCCAGCAGCCAGGGACTAGTCAACACCGGGGAGCTGTTTTTT. Variable domain in full (rest from reference TRBV3-1 and TRBJ2-2): DTAVSQTPKYLVTQMGNDKSIKCEQNLGHDTMYWYKQDSKKFLKIMFSYNNKELIINETVPNRFSPKSPDKAHLNLHINSLELGDSAVYFCASSQGLVNTGELFFGEGSRLTVL.

This chain joins TRBV19 and TRBJ2-4; D may match TRBD1 or TRBD2 (5 bases each). V was cut by 5 bases and J by 0 bases, with 11 bases left in between. The CDR3 extends over 15 amino acids. Germline lookup yields CDR1 LNHDA and CDR2 SQIVND (reference sequence). The CDR3 region is CASSQTGLAKNIQYF. The DNA of the CDR3 is TGTGCCAGTAGTCAAACAGGACTAGCCAAAAACATTCAGTACTTC.

This chain uses TRBV11-3 with TRBJ1-1, with D perhaps matching TRBD1 (5 bases). CDR3 length equals 13 residues. Deletions cut 8 bases from V and 2 bases from J, with 12 bases between. The germline V gene encodes CDR1 SGHNT and CDR2 YENEEA. CDR3 residues: CASGSGLNTEAFF. The CDR3 DNA is TGTGCCAGCGGATCGGGGCTCAACACTGAAGCTTTCTTT.

In this sample, this clonotype turned up a few times. This chain uses TRBV18 with TRBJ2-7; tentatively, D is TRBD1 (5 bases). This CDR3 is built from 15 residues. In germline, CDR1 is KGHSH, CDR2 LQKENI. Trimming took off 1 base at V and 5 bases at J, with 15 bases between the two ends. This chain's CDR3 is CASSPRTGEPHEQYV. Here the CDR3 DNA reads TGTGCCAGCTCACCACGCACAGGCGAGCCTCACGAGCAGTACGTC.

This clonotype has only a few counts. The CDR3 coding sequence is TGTGCCAGCAGCCCGCTCCCAGCTCAATACACTGAAGCTTTCTTT. As protein: CASSPLPAQYTEAFF. This chain connects TRBV11-2 to TRBJ1-1; the D is unclear. In germline, CDR1 is SGHAT, CDR2 FQNNGV. Trimming took 5 bases from V and 3 from J, leaving 16 bases between them. CDR3 length: 15 amino acids.

This sequence joins TRBV5-6 and TRBJ2-5; 10 bases agree with TRBD2. CDR1 SGHDT and CDR2 YYEEEE come from the germline V gene. CDR3 length: 16 amino acids. The ends lost 1 base at V and 2 bases at J; junction bases unmatched: 5. DNA for the CDR3: TGTGCCAGCAGCTTGAGTTATAGCGGGGGGCAAGAGACCCAGTACTTC. Protein product: CASSLSYSGGQETQYF.

This chain links TRBV7-9 with TRBJ1-6; D is undetermined. The germline gives CDR1 SEHNR, CDR2 FQNEAQ (reference sequence). V lost 2 bases and J lost 9, with 5 bases in between. This CDR3 is built from 12 residues. Here the CDR3 DNA reads TGTGCCAGCAGCTTATACACTTCACCCCTCCACTTT. Translated: CASSLYTSPLHF.

This clonotype was counted between two and nine times. This chain uses TRBV27 with TRBJ2-5; D is ambiguous. CDR1 MNHEY and CDR2 SMNVEV come from the germline V gene (reference sequence). Between the trimmed V and J ends, which lost 6 bases and 2 bases, there was a span of 13 bases. The CDR3 is 14 amino acids. The CDR3 DNA sequence: TGTGCCAGCAGGGAGAGTAGTGAGCAAGAGACCCAGTACTTC. The encoded protein is CASRESSEQETQYF.

This clonotype was seen a few times. Here the CDR3 reads CSARDSGQETQYF. CDR3 in DNA: TGCAGTGCTAGAGATTCCGGGCAAGAGACCCAGTACTTC. The chain combines TRBV20-1 with TRBJ2-5, with no clear D. The CDR3 has 13 amino acids. V was cut by 0 bases and J by 2 bases, with 7 bases left in between. Germline V CDR1 and CDR2: DFQATT, SNEGSKA (reference sequence).

This clonotype occurred many times. The genes are TRBV2 and TRBJ1-5, with TRBD1 as a possible D gene (5 bases). CDR1 is SNHLY, CDR2 FYNNEI, per germline. V gave up 3 bases and J gave up 0 bases, with 6 bases separating them. CDR3 size: 14 residues. The CDR3: CASSDRDSNQPQHF. The CDR3 DNA reads TGTGCCAGCAGTGACAGGGATAGCAATCAGCCCCAGCATTTT. The full variable domain, in which reference TRBV2 and TRBJ1-5 provide the parts outside the CDR3, is EPEVTQTPSHQVTQMGQEVILRCVPISNHLYFYWYRQILGQKVEFLVSFYNNEISEKSEIFDDQFSVERPDGSNFTLKIRSTKLEDSAMYFCASSDRDSNQPQHFGDGTRLSIL.

The chain couples TRBV6-5 to TRBJ1-2, with TRBD1 identical over 8 bases. Trimming cost V 6 bases and J 4 bases; bases outside gene matches: 7. CDR1 and CDR2 (germline): MNHEY, SVGAGI. The CDR3 length is 14 residues. CDR3 sequence reads: CASSRHGQGYGYTF. The CDR3 DNA follows: TGTGCCAGCAGCCGCCACGGACAGGGCTATGGCTACACCTTC.

The sample holds a few counts of this clonotype. The V call is TRBV6-4, the J call TRBJ2-1, with TRBD1 matching 7 bases. Losses at the gene ends were 6 bases for V and 7 bases for J; bases not matched to a gene: 12. Germline CDR1 MRHNA, CDR2 SNTAGT. The length of the CDR3 is 15 residues. CDR3 in amino acids: CASSADRLSKNEQFF. The CDR3 nucleotides are TGTGCCAGCAGCGCGGACAGGCTCTCGAAAAATGAGCAGTTCTTC.

The J gene is TRBJ1-1, the V gene TRBV27; D is unresolved. Per the germline V gene, CDR1 is MNHEY and CDR2 is SMNVEV (reference sequence). Trimming took 0 bases from V and 0 from J, leaving 8 bases between them. The CDR3 totals 15 residues. The CDR3 DNA is TGTGCCAGCAGTTTATCGAAGGCATTGAACACTGAAGCTTTCTTT. Translated, it gives CASSLSKALNTEAFF.

This clonotype was found a few times. The chain uses TRBV10-3 and TRBJ1-5; D not certain. V dropped 0 bases and J dropped 3 bases, with 9 bases sitting between them. CDR3 size: 15 residues. CDR1 ENHRY and CDR2 SYGVKD come from the germline V gene. The chain's CDR3 is CAISESDGNNQPQHF. The CDR3, as DNA: TGTGCCATCAGTGAGTCGGATGGGAACAATCAGCCCCAGCATTTT.

The sample holds a few counts of this clonotype. V gene TRBV7-3 combines with J gene TRBJ2-5, with 9 bases aligning to TRBD1. CDR1 and CDR2 (germline): SGHTA, FQGTGA. This CDR3 comprises 17 residues. V lost 4 bases and J lost 3; bases outside the gene matches: 12. CDR3 DNA sequence: TGTGCCAGCAGCTACCAGACCGGGACAGGGTACAAAGAGACCCAGTACTTC. It codes for CASSYQTGTGYKETQYF.

This clonotype was observed many times. This rearrangement joins TRBV20-1 to TRBJ2-1; a possible D gene is TRBD1 (6 bases). CDR1 is DFQATT and CDR2 is SNEGSKA in the germline V gene (reference sequence). The CDR3 runs to 15 residues. Trimming shortened V by 0 bases and J by 6 bases, and 15 bases separated the two germline ends. DNA of the CDR3: TGCAGTGCTAGAGACCAGGGGCAGGGGTCCAATGAGCAGTTCTTC. It encodes CSARDQGQGSNEQFF.

This clonotype was observed a handful of times. The chain combines TRBV7-2 with TRBJ1-1; a possible D gene is TRBD1 (6 bases). The V gene's germline CDR1 is SGHTA and CDR2 FQGNSA. V gave up 2 bases and J gave up 7 bases, with 11 bases separating them. The CDR3 runs 13 residues. The CDR3 nucleotides are TGTGCCAGCAGCTTATCAAGCAGGGGTGAAGCTTTCTTT. It codes for CASSLSSRGEAFF.

This clonotype was counted many times. This chain links TRBV4-3 with TRBJ2-5; D gene uncertain. V was cut by 1 base and J by 1 base, with 4 bases left in between. This CDR3 has 13 amino acids. The germline V gene has CDR1 LGHNA and CDR2 YSLEER. The CDR3, as DNA: TGCGCCAGCAGCCAAGGGGGCCAAGAGACCCAGTACTTC. It is translated as CASSQGGQETQYF.

This clonotype was observed a handful of times. V and J are TRBV24-1 and TRBJ2-1; maybe TRBD1 (6 bases). From germline, CDR1 is KGHDR and CDR2 SFDVKD. The CDR3 sequence is 14 residues long. V was pared by 6 bases and J by 6 bases, with 14 bases between. This chain's CDR3 is CATSRQGSPNEQFF. The DNA of the CDR3 is TGTGCCACCAGTAGGCAGGGGTCTCCCAATGAGCAGTTCTTC.

The chain employs TRBV5-1 and TRBJ2-7; D might be TRBD2 (6 bases). V was cut by 0 bases and J by 6 bases, with 28 bases left in between. This CDR3 spans 19 amino acids. Per the germline V gene, CDR1 is SGHRS and CDR2 is YFSETQ. The CDR3 reads CASSLDIRDSHRKRSEQYF. The CDR3 coding sequence is TGCGCCAGCAGCTTGGATATACGGGACTCACACCGCAAACGTTCCGAGCAGTACTTC.

This clonotype occurred a few times. The V and J genes are TRBV6-1 and TRBJ2-5; 13 bases are shared with TRBD2. Germline V gives CDR1 MNHNS, CDR2 SASEGT. The CDR3 has 16 residues. Trimming took 5 bases from V and 5 from J; bases not matched to a gene: 8. The DNA of the CDR3 is TGTGCCAGCAGTTGGACTAGCGGGGGCCTTGGGGAGACCCAGTACTTC. It encodes CASSWTSGGLGETQYF.